This T cell receptor (beta chain) is drawn from a study of blood T cell repertoires in COVID-19. V was clipped by 4 bases and J by 7 bases; unmatched bases: 7. This CDR3 contains 15 residues. The germline V gene encodes CDR1 MNHEY and CDR2 SMNVEV (reference sequence). The table came from immunoSEQ multiplex PCR; TCRdb's copy has only in-frame clones and leaves some out. Among roughly 110,000 clones, about 79% were seen once, and the ten largest hold roughly 6%. The sample comprised peripheral blood. This receptor was identified in a man older than 75 with COVID-19, enrolled during active disease. The chain carries TRBV27 and TRBJ1-4; 9 nucleotides line up with TRBD1. CDR3 nucleotides: TGTGCCAGCAGTTATACAGGGGGCGCGGGTGAAAAACTGTTTTTT. Protein product: CASSYTGGAGEKLFF. The variable domain in full, with the rest retrieved from reference TRBV27 and TRBJ1-4, is EAQVTQNPRYLITVTGKKLTVTCSQNMNHEYMSWYRQDPGLGLRQIYYSMNVEVTDKGDVPEGYKVSRKEKRNFPLILESPSPNQTSLYFCASSYTGGAGEKLFFGSGTQLSVL.